This T cell receptor (beta chain) was recorded in a study of PD-1 blockade in classical Hodgkin lymphoma. Study-wide results and caveats: At C4D1, TCR diversity had climbed significantly for CD4+ cells, though not for CD8+ cells.

Points on this clone: Its antigen is undetermined.

Clones were read by immunoSEQ multiplex PCR, and TCRdb kept only the in-frame ones, dropping some. The sample has over 10,000 clones, 80% to 85% seen once. Each and every patient relapsed after autologous stem cell transplantation, and patients got differing brentuximab vedotin exposure. The TCR comes from a human donor with classical Hodgkin lymphoma. The source was peripheral blood mononuclear cells (PBMCs), collected at baseline.

CDR3 bases: TGTGCCAGCAGCAGACAGGGGTCCAACACTGAAGCTTTCTTT. Its protein is CASSRQGSNTEAFF. The chain combines TRBV5-4 with TRBJ1-1; 8 bases match TRBD1. After removal of 4 bases from V and 2 bases from J, the junction contained 4 bases not matched to a gene. The CDR3 contains 14 residues. In germline, CDR1 is SGHNT, CDR2 YYREEE (reference sequence).